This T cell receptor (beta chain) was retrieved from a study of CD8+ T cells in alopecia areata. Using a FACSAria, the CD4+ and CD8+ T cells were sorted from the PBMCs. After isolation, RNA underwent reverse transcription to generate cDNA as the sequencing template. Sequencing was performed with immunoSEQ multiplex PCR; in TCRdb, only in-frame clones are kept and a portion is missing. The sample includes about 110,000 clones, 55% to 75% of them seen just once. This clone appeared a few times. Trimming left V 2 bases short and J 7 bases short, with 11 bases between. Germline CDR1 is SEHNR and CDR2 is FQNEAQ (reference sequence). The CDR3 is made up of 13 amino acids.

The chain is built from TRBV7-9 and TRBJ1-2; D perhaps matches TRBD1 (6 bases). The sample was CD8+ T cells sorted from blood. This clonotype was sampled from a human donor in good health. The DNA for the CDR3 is TGTGCCAGCAGCTTAAGGGGGGCAAGTGGCTACACCTTC. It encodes CASSLRGASGYTF.